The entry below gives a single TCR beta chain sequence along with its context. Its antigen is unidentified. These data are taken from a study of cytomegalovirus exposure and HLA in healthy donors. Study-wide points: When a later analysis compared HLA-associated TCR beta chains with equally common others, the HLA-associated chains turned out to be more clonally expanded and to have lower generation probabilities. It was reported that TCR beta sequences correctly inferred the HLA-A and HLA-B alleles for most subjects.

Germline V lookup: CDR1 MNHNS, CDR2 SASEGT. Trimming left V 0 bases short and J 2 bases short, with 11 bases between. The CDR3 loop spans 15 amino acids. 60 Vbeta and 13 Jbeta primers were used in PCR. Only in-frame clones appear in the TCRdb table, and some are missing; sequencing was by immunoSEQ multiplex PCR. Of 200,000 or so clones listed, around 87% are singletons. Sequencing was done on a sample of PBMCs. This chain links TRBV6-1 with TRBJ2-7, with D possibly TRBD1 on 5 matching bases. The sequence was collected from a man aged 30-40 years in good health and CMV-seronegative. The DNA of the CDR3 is TGTGCCAGCAGTGAAGCCCCAGGGCCAGCCTACGAGCAGTACTTC. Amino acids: CASSEAPGPAYEQYF.